Reported below is one T cell receptor beta chain. TCR beta VDJ and CDR3 profiling used genomic DNA as template. TCRdb re-called the reads through MiXCR, storing one row per CDR3 protein. The table includes 250,000 or so distinct CDR3 sequences, more than 40% detected once. Trimming removed 4 bases at V and 4 bases at J, with 20 bases between. This CDR3 has 17 amino acids. CDR1 MGHDK and CDR2 SYGVNS come from the germline V gene. The sample belongs to a study of CD8+CD57+ T cells in acquired aplastic anemia. Sequencing was done on patients that had shown CD8+CD57+ cell expansion by flow cytometry. The sample taken for sequencing was sorted CD4+, CD8+, or CD8+CD57+ T cells (not recorded which) from PBMCs. The origin of this receptor is a human donor with aplastic anemia. V and J are TRBV25-1 and TRBJ2-1; D assignment may be TRBD1 or TRBD2 (5 bases each). CDR3 loop: CASSGDIWDAWYNEQFF. DNA for the CDR3: TGTGCCAGCAGTGGCGACATTTGGGACGCTTGGTACAATGAGCAGTTCTTC. Full variable domain (outside the CDR3, taken from reference TRBV25-1 and TRBJ2-1): EADIYQTPRYLVIGTGKKITLECSQTMGHDKMYWYQQDPGMELHLIHYSYGVNSTEKGDLSSESTVSRIRTEHFPLTLESARPSHTSQYLCASSGDIWDAWYNEQFFGPGTRLTVL.